This entry is about one TCR beta chain. Its antigen remains unknown. The data stem from a study of T cell responses to AZD1222 COVID-19 vaccine. Study-wide points: The donor group comprised mostly white British people and more females; the analysis possibly underestimated clonal diversity. Breadth and depth of Spike-specific TCRs rose after two AZD1222 doses.

Profiled with immunoSEQ multiplex PCR; TCRdb holds only in-frame clones, not every one. The profile shows tens of thousands of clones, 89% of them singletons. The TCR originated in an adult who received the AZD1222 COVID-19 vaccine. The material sequenced was peripheral blood, taken 28 days after the second AZD1222 dose.

The DNA for the CDR3 is TGTGCCAGCAGCTCCGACCCCTCGGGAGGCTACACCTTC. Protein sequence: CASSSDPSGGYTF. This chain uses TRBV11-2 with TRBJ1-2; D not certain. The CDR3 has 13 residues. Germline loops: CDR1 SGHAT, CDR2 FQNNGV. The ends were cut back, 4 bases at V and 8 bases at J, with 14 bases in the middle. Drawing the rest from reference TRBV11-2 and TRBJ1-2, the complete variable domain is EAGVAQSPRYKIIEKRQSVAFWCNPISGHATLYWYQQILGQGPKLLIQFQNNGVVDDSQLPKDRFSAERLKGVDSTLKIQPAKLEDSAVYLCASSSDPSGGYTFGSGTRLTVV.